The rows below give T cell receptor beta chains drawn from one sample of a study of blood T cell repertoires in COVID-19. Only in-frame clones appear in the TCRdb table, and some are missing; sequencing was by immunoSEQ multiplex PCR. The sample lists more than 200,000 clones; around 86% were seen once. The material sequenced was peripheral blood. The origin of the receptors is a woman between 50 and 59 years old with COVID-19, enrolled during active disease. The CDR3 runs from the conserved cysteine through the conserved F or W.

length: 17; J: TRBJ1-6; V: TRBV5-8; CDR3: CASSPDLTGTYNSPLHF
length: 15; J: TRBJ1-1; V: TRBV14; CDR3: CASSQDLWGLGAAFF
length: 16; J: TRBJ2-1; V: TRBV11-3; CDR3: CASSTRDRGPFDEQFF
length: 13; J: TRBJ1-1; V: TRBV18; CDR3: CASSPLRGTEAFF
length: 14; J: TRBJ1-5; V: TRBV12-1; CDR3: CASSSDSSNQPQHF
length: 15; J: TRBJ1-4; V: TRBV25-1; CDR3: CASSLRAGMDEKLFF
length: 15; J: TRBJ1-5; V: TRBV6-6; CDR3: CASSYSGQQNQPQHF
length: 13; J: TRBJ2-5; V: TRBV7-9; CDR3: CASSLARKETQYF
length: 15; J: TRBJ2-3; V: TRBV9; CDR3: CASSQGLAGTDTQYF
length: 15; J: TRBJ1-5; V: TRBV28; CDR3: CASSPPGNSNQPQHF
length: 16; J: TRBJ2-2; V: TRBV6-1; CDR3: CASSGEQPPRTGELFF
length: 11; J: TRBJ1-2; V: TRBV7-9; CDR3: CASSSSYGYTF
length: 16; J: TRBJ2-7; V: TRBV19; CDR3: CASSISGPRGSYEQYF
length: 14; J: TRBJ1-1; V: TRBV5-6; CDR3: CASSLTSGKEGAFF
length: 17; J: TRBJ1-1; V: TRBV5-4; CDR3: CASSLTRTGVVNTEAFF
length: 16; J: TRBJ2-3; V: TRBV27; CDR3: CASSPLAGGLADTQYF
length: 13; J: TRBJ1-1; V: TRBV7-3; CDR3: CASSYLTGTEAFF
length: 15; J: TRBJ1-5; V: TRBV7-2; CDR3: CASSFVVPSNQPQHF
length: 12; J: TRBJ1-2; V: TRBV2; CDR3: CASSVVPSGYTF
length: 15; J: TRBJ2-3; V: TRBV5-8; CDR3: CAGSLGTGYTDTQYF
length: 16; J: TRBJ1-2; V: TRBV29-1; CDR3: CSYPGDRIVVNYGYTF
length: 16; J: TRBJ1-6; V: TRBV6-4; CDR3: CASSEQGFDLNSPLHF
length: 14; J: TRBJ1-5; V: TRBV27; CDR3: CASSPSGVRQPQHF
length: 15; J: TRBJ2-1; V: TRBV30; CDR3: CAWNQGARSYNEQFF
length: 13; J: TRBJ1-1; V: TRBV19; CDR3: CASSSQGYTEAFF
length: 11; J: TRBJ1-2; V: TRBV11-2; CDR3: CASSFRGGYTF
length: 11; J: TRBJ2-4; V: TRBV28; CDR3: CASSLGLYQYF
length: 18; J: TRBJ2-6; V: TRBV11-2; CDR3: CASSSPGQDPSGANVLTF
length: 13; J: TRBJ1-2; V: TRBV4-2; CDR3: CASSQRRGDGYTF
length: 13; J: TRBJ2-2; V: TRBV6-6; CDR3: CASSLDSTGELFF
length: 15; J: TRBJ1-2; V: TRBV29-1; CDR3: CSVEDGAGRHYGYTF
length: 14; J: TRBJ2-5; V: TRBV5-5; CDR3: CASSFRVTQETQYF
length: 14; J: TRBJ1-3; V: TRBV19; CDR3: CASSIGQSGNTIYF
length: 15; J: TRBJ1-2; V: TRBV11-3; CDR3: CASSLKARAGNGYTF
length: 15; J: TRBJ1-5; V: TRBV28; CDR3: CASSLLGKGDQPQHF
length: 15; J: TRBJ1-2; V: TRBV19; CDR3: CASAFGGAGLYGYTF
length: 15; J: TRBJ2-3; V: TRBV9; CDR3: CASSVGTGGTDTQYF
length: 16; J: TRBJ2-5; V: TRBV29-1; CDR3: CSVTFNTGAVQETQYF
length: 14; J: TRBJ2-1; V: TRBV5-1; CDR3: CASRNGAGTNEQFF
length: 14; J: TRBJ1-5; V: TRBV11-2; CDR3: CASSLDRADQPQHF
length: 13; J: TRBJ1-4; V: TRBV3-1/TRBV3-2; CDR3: CASSQGGYEKLFF
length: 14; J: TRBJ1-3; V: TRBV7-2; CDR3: CASSWAGRGNTIYF